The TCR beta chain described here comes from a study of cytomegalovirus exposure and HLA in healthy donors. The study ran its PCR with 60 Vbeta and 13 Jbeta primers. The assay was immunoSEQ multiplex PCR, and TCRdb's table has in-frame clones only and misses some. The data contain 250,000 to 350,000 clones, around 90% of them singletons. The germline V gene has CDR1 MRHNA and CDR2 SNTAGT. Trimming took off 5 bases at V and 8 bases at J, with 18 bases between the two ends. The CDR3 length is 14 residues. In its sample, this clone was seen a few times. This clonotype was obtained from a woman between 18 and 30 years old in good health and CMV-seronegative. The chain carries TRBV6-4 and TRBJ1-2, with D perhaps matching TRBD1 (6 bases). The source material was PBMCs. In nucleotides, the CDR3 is TGTGCCAGCAGTCGGGACACGTTCGGTGGAGGCTACACCTTC. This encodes CASSRDTFGGGYTF.